This T cell receptor (beta chain) derives from a study of cytomegalovirus exposure and HLA in healthy donors. Some clones are missing from TCRdb's copy, which holds only in-frame ones; the method was immunoSEQ multiplex PCR. Here the sample spans about 160,000 clones, 85% being singletons. Trimming at V came to 6 bases and at J to 3 bases, leaving 9 bases not matched to a gene. Germline CDR1 and CDR2: SGDLS and YYNGEE. The CDR3 sequence is 18 residues long. Sequencing input: PBMCs. The V gene is TRBV9, the J gene TRBJ2-2; 15 bases agree with TRBD2. This receptor was identified in a man between 25 and 39 years old in good health and CMV-seropositive. DNA of the CDR3: TGTGCCAGCACCTCCTGGACTAGCGGGGGGGCGGACACCGGGGAGCTGTTTTTT. The encoded protein is CASTSWTSGGADTGELFF.